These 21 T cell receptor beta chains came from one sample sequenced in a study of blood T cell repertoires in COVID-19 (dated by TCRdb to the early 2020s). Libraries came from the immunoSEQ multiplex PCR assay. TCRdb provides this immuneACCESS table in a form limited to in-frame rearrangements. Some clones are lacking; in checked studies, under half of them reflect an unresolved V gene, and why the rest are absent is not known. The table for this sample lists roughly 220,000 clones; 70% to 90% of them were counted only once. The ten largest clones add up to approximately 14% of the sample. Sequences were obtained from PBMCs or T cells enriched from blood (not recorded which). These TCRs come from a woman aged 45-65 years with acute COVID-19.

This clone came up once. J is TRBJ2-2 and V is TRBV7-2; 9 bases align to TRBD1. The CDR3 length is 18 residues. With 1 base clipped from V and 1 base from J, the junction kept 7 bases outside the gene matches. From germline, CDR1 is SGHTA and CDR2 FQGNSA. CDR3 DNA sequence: TGTGCCAGCAGCTTAGGGGACAGGGTTTATGGGAACACCGGGGAGCTGTTTTTT. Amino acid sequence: CASSLGDRVYGNTGELFF.

In nucleotides, the CDR3 is TGTGCCAGCACCGAAGCGGAAACCTACAATGAGCAGTTCTTC. Amino acids: CASTEAETYNEQFF. This chain joins TRBV9 and TRBJ2-1, with D possibly being TRBD2 (5 bases). The CDR3 runs to 14 residues. In germline, CDR1 is SGDLS, CDR2 YYNGEE. Deletions cut 6 bases from V and 2 bases from J, with 12 bases between.

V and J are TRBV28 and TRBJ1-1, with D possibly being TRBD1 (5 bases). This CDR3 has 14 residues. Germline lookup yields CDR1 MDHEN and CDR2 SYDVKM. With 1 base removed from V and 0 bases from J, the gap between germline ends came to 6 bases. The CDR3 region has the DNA TGTGCCAGCAGTTTATCGGACATGAACACTGAAGCTTTCTTT. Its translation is CASSLSDMNTEAFF.

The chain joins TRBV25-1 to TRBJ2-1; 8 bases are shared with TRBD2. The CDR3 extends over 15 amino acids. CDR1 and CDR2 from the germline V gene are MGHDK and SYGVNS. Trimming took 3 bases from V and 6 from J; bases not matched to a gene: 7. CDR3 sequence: CASSEGRAGANEQFF. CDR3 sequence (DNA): TGTGCCAGCAGTGAGGGGCGAGCGGGGGCCAATGAGCAGTTCTTC. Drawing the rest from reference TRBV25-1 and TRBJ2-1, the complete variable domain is EADIYQTPRYLVIGTGKKITLECSQTMGHDKMYWYQQDPGMELHLIHYSYGVNSTEKGDLSSESTVSRIRTEHFPLTLESARPSHTSQYLCASSEGRAGANEQFFGPGTRLTVL.

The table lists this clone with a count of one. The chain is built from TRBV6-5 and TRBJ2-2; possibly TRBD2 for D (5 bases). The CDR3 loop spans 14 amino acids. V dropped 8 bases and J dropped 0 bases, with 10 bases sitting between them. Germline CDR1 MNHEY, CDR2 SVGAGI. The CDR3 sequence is CASSLGANTGELFF. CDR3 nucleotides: TGTGCCAGCTCTCTCGGGGCGAACACCGGGGAGCTGTTTTTT.

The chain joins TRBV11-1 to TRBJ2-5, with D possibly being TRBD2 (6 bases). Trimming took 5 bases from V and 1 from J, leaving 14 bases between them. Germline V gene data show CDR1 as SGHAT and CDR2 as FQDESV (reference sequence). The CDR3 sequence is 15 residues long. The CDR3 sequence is CASSPYRSGQETQYF. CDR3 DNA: TGTGCCAGCAGCCCCTACCGTAGCGGCCAAGAGACCCAGTACTTC.

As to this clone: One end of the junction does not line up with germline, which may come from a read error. The CDR3 protein is CSVEGVSRGYTF. The CDR3 DNA reads as TGCAGCGTCGAAGGCGTTTCTCGGGGCTACACCTTC. The V call is TRBV29-1, the J call TRBJ1-2, with D hard to call. The CDR3 is made up of 12 amino acids. Per germline, CDR1 SQVTM and CDR2 ANQGSEA.

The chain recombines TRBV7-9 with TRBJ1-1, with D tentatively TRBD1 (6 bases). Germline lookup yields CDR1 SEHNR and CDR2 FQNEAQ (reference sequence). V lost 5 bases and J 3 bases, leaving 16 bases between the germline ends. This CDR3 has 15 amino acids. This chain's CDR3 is CASSPWGGADTEAFF. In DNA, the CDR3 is TGTGCCAGCAGCCCCTGGGGGGGGGCGGACACTGAAGCTTTCTTT.

CDR3 nucleotide sequence: TGTGCCAGCAGTATCAGCTCCTACAATGAGCAGTTCTTC. It yields the protein CASSISSYNEQFF. The chain joins TRBV27 to TRBJ2-1; D is uncertain. From germline, CDR1 is MNHEY and CDR2 SMNVEV (reference sequence). The CDR3 has 13 amino acids. V lost 5 bases, J lost 0 bases, and 5 bases lay in between.

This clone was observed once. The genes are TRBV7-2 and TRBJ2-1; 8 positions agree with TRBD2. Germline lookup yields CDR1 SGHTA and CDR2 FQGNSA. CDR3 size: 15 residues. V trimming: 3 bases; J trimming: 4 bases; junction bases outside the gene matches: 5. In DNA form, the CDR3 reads TGTGCCAGCAGCTTGTCTAGCGGGCCATACAATGAGCAGTTCTTC. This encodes CASSLSSGPYNEQFF.

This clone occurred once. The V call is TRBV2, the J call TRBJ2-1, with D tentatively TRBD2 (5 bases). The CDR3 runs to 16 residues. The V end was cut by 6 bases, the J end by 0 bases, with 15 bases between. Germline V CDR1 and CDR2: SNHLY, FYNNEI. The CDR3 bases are TGTGCCAGCAGCGCTCAAACTAGTGACTCCTACAATGAGCAGTTCTTC. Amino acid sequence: CASSAQTSDSYNEQFF. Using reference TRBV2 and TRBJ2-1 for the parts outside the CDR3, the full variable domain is EPEVTQTPSHQVTQMGQEVILRCVPISNHLYFYWYRQILGQKVEFLVSFYNNEISEKSEIFDDQFSVERPDGSNFTLKIRSTKLEDSAMYFCASSAQTSDSYNEQFFGPGTRLTVL.

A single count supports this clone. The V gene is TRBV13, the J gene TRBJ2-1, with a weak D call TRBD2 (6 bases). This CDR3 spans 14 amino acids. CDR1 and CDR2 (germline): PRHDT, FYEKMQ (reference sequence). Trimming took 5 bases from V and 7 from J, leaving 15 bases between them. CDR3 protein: CASSMRLVKNEQFF. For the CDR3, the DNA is TGTGCCAGCAGCATGCGACTAGTGAAGAATGAGCAGTTCTTC.

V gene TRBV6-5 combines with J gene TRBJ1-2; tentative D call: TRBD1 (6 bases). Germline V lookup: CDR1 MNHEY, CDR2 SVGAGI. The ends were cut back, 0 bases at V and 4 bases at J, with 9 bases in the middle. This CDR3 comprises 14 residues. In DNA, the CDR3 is TGTGCCAGCAGTTACTCGAACAGGGTCTATGGCTACACCTTC. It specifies CASSYSNRVYGYTF.

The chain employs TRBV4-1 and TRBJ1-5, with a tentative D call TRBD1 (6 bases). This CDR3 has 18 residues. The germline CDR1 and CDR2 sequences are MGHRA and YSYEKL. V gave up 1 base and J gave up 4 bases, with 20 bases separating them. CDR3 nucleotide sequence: TGCGCCAGCAGCCAAGGGCGTCTGGGGGCCTCTTTGAATCAGCCCCAGCATTTT. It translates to CASSQGRLGASLNQPQHF.

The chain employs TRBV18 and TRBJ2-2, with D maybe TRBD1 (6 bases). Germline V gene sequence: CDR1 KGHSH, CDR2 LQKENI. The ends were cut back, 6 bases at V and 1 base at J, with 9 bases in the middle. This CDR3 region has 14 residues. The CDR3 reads CASSPGQNTGELFF. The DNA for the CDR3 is TGTGCCAGCTCCCCGGGACAGAACACCGGGGAGCTGTTTTTT.

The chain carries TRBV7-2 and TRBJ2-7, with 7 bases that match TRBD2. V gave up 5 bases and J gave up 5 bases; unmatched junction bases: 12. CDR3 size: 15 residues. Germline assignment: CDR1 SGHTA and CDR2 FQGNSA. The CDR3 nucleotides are TGTGCCAGCAGCCCCGAGGTCGGCGGGAGCGACGAGCAGTACTTC. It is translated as CASSPEVGGSDEQYF.

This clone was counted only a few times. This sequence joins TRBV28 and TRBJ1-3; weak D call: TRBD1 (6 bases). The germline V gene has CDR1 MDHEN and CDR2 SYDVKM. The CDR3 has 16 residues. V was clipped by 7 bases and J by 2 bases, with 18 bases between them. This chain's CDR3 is CASTAAGAEAGNTIYF. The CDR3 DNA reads TGTGCCAGCACCGCCGCAGGGGCCGAGGCTGGAAACACCATATATTTT.

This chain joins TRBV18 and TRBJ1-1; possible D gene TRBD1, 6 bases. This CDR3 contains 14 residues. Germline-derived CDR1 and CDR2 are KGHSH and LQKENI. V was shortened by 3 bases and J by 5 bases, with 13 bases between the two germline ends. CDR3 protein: CASSPNREGTEAFF. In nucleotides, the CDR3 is TGTGCCAGCTCACCTAACAGGGAAGGGACTGAAGCTTTCTTT.

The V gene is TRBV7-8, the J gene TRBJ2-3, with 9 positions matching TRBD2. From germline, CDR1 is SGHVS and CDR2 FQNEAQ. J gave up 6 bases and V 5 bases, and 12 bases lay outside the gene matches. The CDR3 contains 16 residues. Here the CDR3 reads CASSAMGGRASDTQYF. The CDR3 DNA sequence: TGTGCCAGCAGCGCGATGGGCGGGAGGGCCTCGGATACGCAGTATTTT.

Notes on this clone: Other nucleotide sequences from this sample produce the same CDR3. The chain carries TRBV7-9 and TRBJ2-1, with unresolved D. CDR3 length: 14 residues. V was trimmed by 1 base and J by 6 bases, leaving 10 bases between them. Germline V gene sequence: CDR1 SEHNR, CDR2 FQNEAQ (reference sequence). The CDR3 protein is CASSLGQSGNEQFF. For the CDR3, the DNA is TGTGCCAGCAGCTTAGGGCAGTCGGGCAATGAGCAGTTCTTC.

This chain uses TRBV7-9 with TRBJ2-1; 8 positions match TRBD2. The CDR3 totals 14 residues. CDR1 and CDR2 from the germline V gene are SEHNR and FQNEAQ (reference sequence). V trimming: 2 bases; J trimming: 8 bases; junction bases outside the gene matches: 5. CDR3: CASSLTVGRDEQFF. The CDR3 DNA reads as TGTGCCAGCAGCTTAACCGTCGGGAGGGATGAGCAGTTCTTC.